This TCR beta chain was identified in a study of CD8 T cells in Susac syndrome. Random-hexamer reverse transcription was applied to about 0.5 to 1 ug RNA. Amplification of TCR beta CDR3 was carried out by immunoSEQ multiplex PCR, which covered 54 Vbeta and 13 Jbeta segments. TCRdb re-called the immunoSEQ multiplex PCR reads with MiXCR, one entry per CDR3 protein. The repertoire holds some 130,000 distinct CDR3 sequences, over 90% seen once, with approximately 0.17% in the top ten. The V gene's germline CDR1 is SGHRS and CDR2 YFSETQ. The CDR3 runs to 14 residues. Unmatched junction bases numbered 7, after V lost 8 bases and J lost 5 bases.

The sequencing input was CD8+ T cells from PBMCs. The clonotype originates from a human donor with Susac syndrome. This chain links TRBV5-1 with TRBJ2-1; 10 bases are a match to TRBD2. This chain's CDR3 is CASSLAGLDNEQFF. For the CDR3, the DNA is TGCGCCAGTTCACTAGCGGGACTCGACAATGAGCAGTTCTTC.